This TCR beta chain comes out of a study of cytomegalovirus exposure and HLA in healthy donors. Findings and caveats of the study: Among the CMV-associated chains, three were confirmed in vitro as specific for CMV antigens. Rarity held for most TCR sequences, but there were some public TCRs that occurred in many donors.

Germline V lookup: CDR1 SGHRS, CDR2 YFSETQ. Trimming cost V 4 bases and J 6 bases; bases outside gene matches: 3. CDR3 length: 12 residues. The count of this clone is one. Its antigen is not known. The PCR made use of 60 Vbeta and 13 Jbeta primers. Libraries were prepared by immunoSEQ multiplex PCR; TCRdb keeps only in-frame clonotypes and omits some of them. Of about 160,000 clones in the sample, roughly 80% were seen once. The rearrangement joins TRBV5-1 to TRBJ1-2; 7 bases agree with TRBD1. Sequencing was performed on PBMCs. The origin of this receptor is a woman younger than 45 in good health and CMV-seronegative. This CDR3 is CASSDREHGYTF. CDR3 nucleotides: TGCGCCAGCAGCGACAGGGAACATGGCTACACCTTC.